The 27 T cell receptor beta chains in this list originate from one sample, sequenced in a study of blood T cell repertoires in COVID-19. Sequenced by immunoSEQ multiplex PCR; TCRdb stores in-frame clones only, minus some. The data contain 300,000 to 400,000 clones, more than 75% of them singletons. Specimen: peripheral blood. The receptors shown here come from a woman aged 45-65 years with COVID-19, enrolled during active disease.

This clone has just a few counts. The rearrangement links TRBV3-1 (or the pseudogene TRBV3-2) to TRBJ2-4; D is possibly TRBD1 (5 bases). V was trimmed by 8 bases and J by 7 bases, leaving 15 bases between them. This CDR3 spans 13 amino acids. Germline V gene data show CDR1 as LGHDT and CDR2 as YNNKEL (reference sequence). The CDR3 bases are TGTGCCAGCGAATCCGCAGGGAAGAACATTCAGTACTTC. This encodes CASESAGKNIQYF.

The rearrangement uses TRBV5-1 and TRBJ2-3; no definite D call. From germline, CDR1 is SGHRS and CDR2 YFSETQ. The CDR3 is made up of 14 amino acids. Trimming cost V 0 bases and J 2 bases, with 7 bases left between them. The CDR3 region has the DNA TGCGCCAGCAGCTTGGAGCCCCCCACAGATACGCAGTATTTT. The encoded protein is CASSLEPPTDTQYF.

V gene TRBV29-1 combines with J gene TRBJ2-5; D uncertain. CDR3 size: 14 residues. Germline V lookup: CDR1 SQVTM, CDR2 ANQGSEA. V gave up 3 bases and J gave up 4 bases, with 15 bases separating them. CDR3 sequence (DNA): TGCAGCGTTGATAGCCGTCCTGATCGAGAGACCCAGTACTTC. It encodes CSVDSRPDRETQYF.

The gene calls are TRBV5-1 and TRBJ1-2; tentatively, D is TRBD1 (6 bases). Trimming removed 4 bases from V and 2 bases from J, with 9 bases in between. This CDR3 comprises 13 residues. The germline CDR1 and CDR2 sequences are SGHRS and YFSETQ. The CDR3 protein is CASSATGNYGYTF. Written as DNA, the CDR3 is TGCGCCAGCAGCGCGACAGGAAACTATGGCTACACCTTC. Drawing the rest from reference TRBV5-1 and TRBJ1-2, the complete variable domain is KAGVTQTPRYLIKTRGQQVTLSCSPISGHRSVSWYQQTPGQGLQFLFEYFSETQRNKGNFPGRFSGRQFSNSRSEMNVSTLELGDSALYLCASSATGNYGYTFGSGTRLTVV.

The rearrangement links TRBV6-5 to TRBJ1-6; D ambiguous. Per germline, CDR1 MNHEY and CDR2 SVGAGI. Trimming pared 0 bases from V and 3 bases from J, leaving 9 bases between. This CDR3 spans 16 amino acids. The CDR3 region is CASSYSHQVYNSPLHF. CDR3 DNA sequence: TGTGCCAGCAGTTACTCTCATCAGGTCTATAATTCACCCCTCCACTTT.

This clone was seen only a few times. In DNA, the CDR3 is TGTGCCAGCAGTTTAGCGGGAGAAGGGGAGACCCAGTACTTC. Translated, it gives CASSLAGEGETQYF. This chain joins TRBV28 and TRBJ2-5, with 7 bases that match TRBD2. Germline V lookup: CDR1 MDHEN, CDR2 SYDVKM. The V and J ends lost 2 bases and 5 bases, in that order; junction bases with no gene match: 5. The CDR3 spans 14 residues.

The chain combines TRBV29-1 with TRBJ2-7, with TRBD2 matching over 12 bases. Germline V CDR1 and CDR2: SQVTM, ANQGSEA. After removal of 5 bases from V and 5 bases from J, the junction contained 10 bases not matched to a gene. This CDR3 spans 15 amino acids. For the CDR3, the DNA is TGCAGCGTTATGACTAGCGGGAGTAAGTCCGACGAGCAGTACTTC. Residues: CSVMTSGSKSDEQYF.

The CDR3 DNA reads TGTGCCAGCAGCTTAGATAGCCCCGCCCAGGGTGAGCAGTTCTTC. Translating it yields CASSLDSPAQGEQFF. The genes are TRBV11-3 and TRBJ2-1; weak D call: TRBD1 (5 bases). V was cut by 0 bases and J by 9 bases, with 15 bases left in between. The V gene's germline CDR1 is SGHNT and CDR2 YENEEA. The CDR3 has 15 residues.

The rearrangement joins TRBV11-3 to TRBJ2-1, with a weak D call TRBD2 (5 bases). This CDR3 contains 14 residues. CDR1 SGHNT and CDR2 YENEEA come from the germline V gene. V lost 0 bases, J lost 8 bases, and 11 bases lay in between. CDR3 DNA sequence: TGTGCCAGCAGCTTAGAGGGCCGGGGTGATGAGCAGTTCTTC. Protein sequence: CASSLEGRGDEQFF.

In this sample, this clone turned up a few times. J is TRBJ2-2 and V is TRBV7-9; 11 bases line up with TRBD1. Unmatched junction bases numbered 11, after V lost 5 bases and J lost 6 bases. The CDR3 contains 17 residues. Germline-derived CDR1 and CDR2 are SEHNR and FQNEAQ (reference sequence). CDR3: CASSQSGQGVFAGELFF. In DNA, the CDR3 is TGTGCCAGCAGCCAATCGGGACAGGGGGTTTTCGCCGGGGAGCTGTTTTTT. The entire variable domain, with the rest obtained from reference TRBV7-9 and TRBJ2-2, is as follows: DTGVSQNPRHKITKRGQNVTFRCDPISEHNRLYWYRQTLGQGPEFLTYFQNEAQLEKSRLLSDRFSAERPKGSFSTLEIQRTEQGDSAMYLCASSQSGQGVFAGELFFGEGSRLTVL.

To note about this clone: The sample carries other DNA sequences with the same CDR3. The chain recombines TRBV18 with TRBJ1-5; 8 nucleotides align to TRBD1. With V trimmed by 2 bases and J by 7 bases, 7 bases remained unmatched. CDR3 length equals 15 residues. Germline assignment: CDR1 KGHSH and CDR2 LQKENI. Written as DNA, the CDR3 is TGTGCCAGCTCACCAAATGGACAGGGCAGGCAGCCCCAGCATTTT. This gives the protein CASSPNGQGRQPQHF.

This clone was detected once. This chain links TRBV15 with TRBJ1-2; 9 nucleotides line up with TRBD1. Germline loops: CDR1 LNHNV, CDR2 YYDKDF (reference sequence). This CDR3 region has 15 residues. The V and J ends lost 7 bases and 7 bases, in that order; junction bases with no gene match: 13. The CDR3 loop reads CATTTGGLLQGGYTF. For the CDR3, the DNA is TGTGCCACCACTACAGGGGGCCTCCTCCAGGGTGGCTACACCTTC.

The chain uses TRBV19 and TRBJ2-5, with TRBD2 as a possible D gene (5 bases). The germline CDR1 and CDR2 sequences are LNHDA and SQIVND (reference sequence). Trimming removed 2 bases at V and 2 bases at J, with 9 bases between. There are 14 residues in the CDR3. The chain's CDR3 is CASSIRERQETQYF. In nucleotides, the CDR3 is TGTGCCAGTAGTATAAGGGAGCGGCAAGAGACCCAGTACTTC.

This chain connects TRBV11-3 to TRBJ1-1; no reliable D call. The CDR3 runs 14 residues. V lost 1 base and J lost 1, with 7 bases in between. In germline, CDR1 is SGHNT, CDR2 YENEEA. The CDR3 DNA follows: TGTGCCAGCAGCTTAGGGGCCCAGAACACTGAAGCTTTCTTT. The encoded protein is CASSLGAQNTEAFF.

The chain links TRBV27 to TRBJ2-1, with 7 nucleotides matching TRBD1. V lost 0 bases to trimming and J lost 4 bases; unmatched junction nucleotides: 3. CDR1 and CDR2 from the germline V gene are MNHEY and SMNVEV (reference sequence). The CDR3 extends over 15 amino acids. As DNA, the CDR3 is TGTGCCAGCAGTTTATCTGGGACAGCATACAATGAGCAGTTCTTC. Amino acid sequence: CASSLSGTAYNEQFF.

V usage is TRBV4-1 and J usage is TRBJ2-7; the match to TRBD1 covers 8 bases. Germline trimming cut 0 bases from V and 6 bases from J; bases unmatched to any gene: 7. The CDR3 is made up of 15 amino acids. Germline-derived CDR1 and CDR2 are MGHRA and YSYEKL. CDR3 in amino acids: CASSQEAGGWSEQYF. The CDR3 DNA is TGCGCCAGCAGCCAAGAAGCAGGGGGCTGGTCCGAGCAGTACTTC.

The chain's CDR3 is CASSYSSPHSYEQYF. The DNA of the CDR3 is TGTGCCAGCAGTTACTCGAGCCCTCACTCCTACGAGCAGTACTTC. The J gene is TRBJ2-7, the V gene TRBV6-2 or TRBV6-3; D gene uncertain. V lost 0 bases to trimming and J lost 0 bases, with 9 bases between them. The CDR3 is made up of 15 amino acids. Germline CDR1 reads MNHEY; CDR2 reads SVGEGT.

The table lists this clone with a count of one. V is TRBV5-1 and J is TRBJ2-7, with 10 bases matching TRBD2. J gave up 3 bases and V 2 bases, and 5 bases lay outside the gene matches. CDR3 length: 15 residues. The V gene's germline CDR1 is SGHRS and CDR2 YFSETQ. CDR3 residues: CASSLSLAGDYEQYF. The CDR3 DNA sequence: TGCGCCAGCAGCTTATCCCTAGCGGGAGACTACGAGCAGTACTTC.

This clone was seen at least ten times. The V and J genes are TRBV29-1 and TRBJ1-2, with a weak D call TRBD1 (5 bases). From germline, CDR1 is SQVTM and CDR2 ANQGSEA. Trimming cost V 8 bases and J 7 bases, with 20 bases left between them. This CDR3 region has 13 residues. The CDR3 DNA follows: TGCAGCTATCCCCGCAGGGAGGGAACTGGCTACACCTTC. Amino acid sequence: CSYPRREGTGYTF.

The chain combines TRBV5-1 with TRBJ2-3, with 8 bases identical to TRBD1. The germline CDR1 and CDR2 sequences are SGHRS and YFSETQ. V lost 0 bases, J lost 3 bases, and 3 bases stayed unmatched. The CDR3 has 15 amino acids. CDR3 nucleotide sequence: TGCGCCAGCAGCTTGGGGGACAGGATAACAGATACGCAGTATTTT. This sequence encodes CASSLGDRITDTQYF.

V and J are TRBV7-9 and TRBJ2-1; 7 bases are shared with TRBD1. Germline V gives CDR1 SEHNR, CDR2 FQNEAQ (reference sequence). CDR3 size: 14 residues. The junction had 5 bases not matched to a gene; V was cut back by 4 bases and J by 5 bases. The CDR3 nucleotides read TGTGCCAGCAGCTACACCGGGACAGACAATGAGCAGTTCTTC. Residues: CASSYTGTDNEQFF.

Points on this clone: The DNA is omitted, as the CDR3 cannot be located on it reliably, and the CDR3 follows TCRdb's listing. The rearrangement links TRBV4-2 to TRBJ2-1; the table's D gene call, TRBD2, was not cross checked with the DNA. Including both end residues, the CDR3 is 13 amino acids long. Germline V gives CDR1 LGHNA, CDR2 YNFKEQ. The CDR3 spells CASSQVASGSPFF.

This chain links TRBV13 with TRBJ2-5, with TRBD1 matching 8 bases. There are 16 residues in the CDR3. Germline V gives CDR1 PRHDT, CDR2 FYEKMQ (reference sequence). Germline trimming cut 7 bases from V and 4 bases from J; bases unmatched to any gene: 14. CDR3 DNA sequence: TGTGCCAGCACTACCCGCGGCAGGGGGCTTGGAGAGACCCAGTACTTC. This codes for CASTTRGRGLGETQYF.

V and J are TRBV2 and TRBJ2-6; 9 nucleotides line up with TRBD1. There are 17 residues in the CDR3. The germline CDR1 and CDR2 sequences are SNHLY and FYNNEI. Unmatched junction bases numbered 6, after V lost 2 bases and J lost 4 bases. The CDR3 coding sequence is TGTGCCAGCAGTGAATGGGACAGGGTATCAGGGGCCAACGTCCTGACTTTC. Its translation is CASSEWDRVSGANVLTF.

The chain employs TRBV9 and TRBJ1-2; the D gene is possibly TRBD1 (5 bases). V lost 0 bases and J 2 bases, leaving 8 bases between the germline ends. The CDR3 length is 14 residues. The germline V gene has CDR1 SGDLS and CDR2 YYNGEE. The chain's CDR3 is CASSVVTGNYGYTF. DNA for the CDR3: TGTGCCAGCAGCGTAGTCACAGGAAACTATGGCTACACCTTC.

This sequence joins TRBV18 and TRBJ2-7, with D possibly matching TRBD1 (5 bases). CDR1 is KGHSH, CDR2 LQKENI, per germline. V was cut by 3 bases and J by 8 bases, with 14 bases left in between. The CDR3 runs to 13 residues. CDR3 sequence (DNA): TGTGCCAGCTCACCTCAGGGTTTGGAAAAGCAGTACTTC. Protein: CASSPQGLEKQYF.

This clone was counted between two and nine times. The rearrangement links TRBV11-2 to TRBJ2-7; possible D gene TRBD2, 6 bases. CDR1 and CDR2 from the germline V gene are SGHAT and FQNNGV. This CDR3 has 16 residues. The ends were cut back, 1 base at V and 3 bases at J, with 16 bases in the middle. Here the CDR3 DNA reads TGTGCCAGCAGCTTAGGGGCTGGTTCGGGAGTCTACGAGCAGTACTTC. This translates into CASSLGAGSGVYEQYF.